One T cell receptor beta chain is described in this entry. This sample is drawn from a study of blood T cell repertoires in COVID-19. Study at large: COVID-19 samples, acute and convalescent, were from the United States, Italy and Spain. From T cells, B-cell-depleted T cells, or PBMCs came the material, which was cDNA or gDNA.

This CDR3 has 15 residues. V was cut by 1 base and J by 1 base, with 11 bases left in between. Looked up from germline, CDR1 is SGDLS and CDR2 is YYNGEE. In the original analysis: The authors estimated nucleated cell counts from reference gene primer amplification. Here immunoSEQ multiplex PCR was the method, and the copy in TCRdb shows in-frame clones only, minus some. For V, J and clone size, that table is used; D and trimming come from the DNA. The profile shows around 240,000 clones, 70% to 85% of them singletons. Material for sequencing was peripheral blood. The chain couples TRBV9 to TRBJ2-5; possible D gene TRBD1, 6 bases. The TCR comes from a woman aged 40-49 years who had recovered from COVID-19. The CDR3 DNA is TGTGCCAGCAGCGTATTCATACAGGGCCAAGAGACCCAGTACTTC. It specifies CASSVFIQGQETQYF.